The source of this T cell receptor beta chain is a study of cytomegalovirus exposure and HLA in healthy donors. General observations from the study: High sensitivity and specificity were reportedly achieved when the classifier diagnosed cytomegalovirus status. One later analysis reportedly identified an Asian-associated ancestry cluster that showed fewer N-insertions than the 666-donor mean. There were 150 to 200 TCR beta chains listed as cytomegalovirus-associated.

The CDR3 extends over 15 amino acids. With V trimmed by 2 bases and J by 6 bases, 5 bases remained unmatched. Germline CDR1 and CDR2: SGDLS and YYNGEE. With respect to this clone: Antigen specificity is unknown.

The PCR had 60 Vbeta and 13 Jbeta primers. Clones were read by immunoSEQ multiplex PCR, and TCRdb kept only the in-frame ones, dropping some. The repertoire holds some 81,000 clones, 60% to 75% seen once, with roughly 11% in the top ten. The sample taken for sequencing was PBMCs. The TCR comes from a woman aged 40 to 49 in good health and CMV-seropositive. The V and J genes are TRBV9 and TRBJ2-1; 10 bases are a match to TRBD2. CDR3 nucleotide sequence: TGTGCCAGCAGCGTTCAAGCGGGAGGGTTCAATGAGCAGTTCTTC. This encodes CASSVQAGGFNEQFF.